This T cell receptor (beta chain) was sequenced for a study of brain T cells in children with intractable seizures (dated by TCRdb to 2020 to 2022). For the wider study: Resected brain tissue from some 53 pediatric epilepsy surgery cases was initially screened for immune gene transcripts with a NanoString immunology panel. Of the 12 selected surgery cases, pre-surgery blood was also sequenced for eight, so four had brain tissue only.

The immunoSEQ assay was applied to genomic DNA to generate the TCR beta chain sequences. The authors processed their data as follows. CDR3 sequences that did not begin with the conserved framework cysteine at position 104 were removed by hand. To get clonality, the normalized Shannon's Diversity Index was subtracted from one, giving values from 0 (maximal diversity) to 1 (oligoclonal). Differences in the frequency of the same CDR3 between samples, such as brain versus blood, were assessed with chi-squared comparison-of-proportions tests. Public clonotypes were identified by searching immuneACCESS, and similarity to known antiviral clonotypes was assessed with the VDJdb browser. Held by TCRdb, this immuneACCESS table contains in-frame sequences only and omits some clones. Under half of the omission traces to an unresolved V gene where checked; the cause of the rest is unknown. V and J calls and clone size are as listed in that table; D and trimming were resolved from the DNA. Across this sample there are about 40,000 clones, with about 93% seen only once. 5% to 7.5% of the sample lies in the top ten.

Study-wide conclusions, independent of this receptor: Because sequencing depth was different between pre-surgery and post-surgery blood, clones absent from the pre-surgery sample may reflect undersampling. Viral specificity was inferred solely from CDR3 sequence similarity, and the HCMV serostatus of the patients was not known.

What the time point label conveys for this sample: resected brain tissue, or blood drawn just prior to surgery. The surgery cases showing the highest brain T cell transcript signatures were chosen for TCR beta chain sequencing of brain tissue and, when available, of blood. Prior to surgery, the patients had been treated with at least one anti-epileptic drug. The TCR-sequenced patients were children whose drug-resistant epilepsy was caused by tuberous sclerosis complex, focal cortical dysplasia, Rasmussen encephalitis or hemimegalencephaly. Bulk genomic DNA was extracted from unsorted brain tissue and whole blood with the Monarch genomic DNA purification kit. Concerning this clone: This receptor's antigen is unknown. No clone much larger than this one lies a single base away; base qualities are absent.

The junction shows trimming of 7 bases on V and 1 base on J, plus 20 bases between the germline ends. According to the germline V gene, CDR1 reads MGHRA and CDR2 reads YSYEKL. The CDR3 sequence holds 17 residues, the cysteine and phenylalanine included. Only the CDR3 region is kept as DNA, spanning 51 bases read in frame from base 1. The sequence came from a girl aged 2-10 years with tuberous sclerosis and intractable seizures. This sequence uses TRBV4-1 and TRBJ2-1; TRBD2 is possibly the D segment (6 matching bases). The material was peripheral blood, obtained at surgery. The DNA is as follows: TGCGCCAGCACCCCGGGATGGGCAGCGGGTTCCTACAATGAGCAGTTCTTC. It codes for CASTPGWAAGSYNEQFF.